A selection of T cell receptor beta chains follows, all from one sample in a study of OX40 agonist ivuxolimab in advanced cancers. Measured with immunoSEQ multiplex PCR; TCRdb has only the in-frame clones, and not every one. The profile shows 60,000 to 85,000 clones, around 92% of them singletons. Here the sequenced sample was CD4+ or CD8+ T cells sorted from blood, taken in a trial of the OX40 agonist ivuxolimab. The receptors were gathered from an adult with an advanced solid tumor such as melanoma, head and neck, liver or kidney cancer. Each CDR3 is given with its conserved first and last residue. D genes are given only for firm matches. Where a row states a size, it is once, few, many or the class of an expanded clone; other rows omit it.

>-|TRBJ1-2|TRBV14|TRBD1
CASSLGGQVSSGYTF
TGTGCCAGCAGCCTCGGGGGACAGGTCTCCAGCGGCTACACCTTC
>-|TRBJ1-5|TRBV2|-
CASSDGTQVGDDSNQPQHF
TGTGCCAGCAGTGATGGGACCCAAGTAGGGGATGATAGCAATCAGCCCCAGCATTTT
>-|TRBJ2-6|TRBV7-7|TRBD1
CASSPTGSSGANVLTF
TGTGCCAGCAGCCCGACAGGGAGCTCTGGGGCCAACGTCCTGACTTTC
>-|TRBJ2-7|TRBV9|TRBD1
CASSVAPDRGYEQYF
TGTGCCAGCAGCGTAGCCCCAGACAGGGGCTACGAGCAGTACTTC
>-|TRBJ1-4|TRBV10-3|-
CATFSGDATNEKLFF
TGTGCCACCTTTTCAGGGGACGCAACTAATGAAAAACTGTTTTTT
>-|TRBJ1-2|TRBV7-2|-
CASSFNLNYGYTF
TGTGCCAGCAGCTTCAACCTAAACTATGGCTACACCTTC
>-|TRBJ1-1|TRBV6-5|-
CASSGLNTEAFF
TGTGCCAGCAGTGGACTGAACACTGAAGCTTTCTTT
>-|TRBJ2-2|TRBV4-1|-
CASSHTANTGELFF
TGCGCCAGCAGCCACACAGCGAACACCGGGGAGCTGTTTTTT
>once|TRBJ2-7|TRBV12-5|TRBD1
CASGPGQGASYEQYF
TGTGCTAGTGGCCCCGGACAGGGGGCTTCATACGAGCAGTACTTC
>-|TRBJ2-7|TRBV27|-
CASSYLYEQYF
TGTGCCAGCAGTTACCTCTACGAGCAGTACTTC
>-|TRBJ2-1|TRBV5-6|-
CATFGWGPGGEQFF
TGTGCCACCTTCGGTTGGGGTCCGGGCGGGGAGCAGTTCTTC
>-|TRBJ1-3|TRBV21-1|-
CASSKGEVSGNTIYF
TGTGCCAGCAGCAAGGGTGAGGTCTCTGGAAACACCATATATTTT
>-|TRBJ1-2|TRBV11-2|TRBD1
CASSSGQVTALYGYTF
TGTGCCAGCAGCTCAGGACAGGTGACCGCACTTTATGGCTACACCTTC
>once|TRBJ2-7|TRBV10-3|-
CAISTPAYEQYF
TGTGCCATCAGTACCCCGGCTTACGAGCAGTACTTC
>-|TRBJ1-1|TRBV21-1|-
CASSKALRGNTEAFF
TGTGCCAGCAGCAAAGCGCTCAGGGGGAACACTGAAGCTTTCTTT
>-|TRBJ1-2|TRBV9|-
CASSGDSHYGYTF
TGTGCCAGCAGTGGCGACAGCCACTATGGCTACACCTTC
>-|TRBJ1-2|TRBV19|-
CASSWDGYGYTF
TGTGCCAGTAGTTGGGACGGGTATGGCTACACCTTC
>-|TRBJ2-1|TRBV2|-
CASSEWGGTYNEQFF
TGTGCCAGCAGTGAGTGGGGAGGAACGTACAATGAGCAGTTCTTC
>-|TRBJ1-2|TRBV4-1|-
CASSQESPTDGYTF
TGCGCCAGCAGCCAAGAGTCCCCTACGGACGGCTACACCTTC
>-|TRBJ1-6|TRBV19|TRBD1
CASSGDRGGSPLHF
TGTGCCAGTAGCGGGGACAGGGGCGGCTCACCCCTCCACTTT
>-|TRBJ2-7|TRBV27|-
CASSLLGFDEQYF
TGTGCCAGCAGTTTACTCGGGTTTGACGAGCAGTACTTC
>-|TRBJ1-2|TRBV9|-
CASSPGAGDYGYTF
TGTGCCAGCAGCCCAGGGGCAGGGGACTATGGCTACACCTTC
>-|TRBJ1-6|TRBV7-8|-
CASKTTPLNSPLHF
TGTGCCAGCAAAACGACTCCCCTTAATTCACCCCTCCACTTT
>-|TRBJ2-2|TRBV6-5|TRBD2
CASSNRTSPGELFF
TGTGCCAGCAGTAACAGGACTAGCCCCGGGGAGCTGTTTTTT
>-|TRBJ2-7|TRBV9|TRBD1
CASSVGSGQGTYEQYF
TGTGCCAGCAGCGTAGGGTCAGGACAGGGTACCTACGAGCAGTACTTC
>-|TRBJ1-1|TRBV7-3|-
CASSLAQGTEAFF
TGTGCCAGCAGCTTAGCACAGGGTACAGAAGCTTTCTTT
>-|TRBJ2-3|TRBV5-7|TRBD2
CASSEPTSGGNPSTDTQYF
TGTGCCAGCAGCGAACCGACTAGCGGGGGAAATCCTAGCACAGATACGCAGTATTTT
>once|TRBJ2-7|TRBV9|-
CASSVAGGHYEQYF
TGTGCCAGCAGCGTAGCGGGGGGCCACTACGAGCAGTACTTC
>-|TRBJ2-7|TRBV7-7|TRBD1
CASSSGTGVYEQYF
TGTGCCAGCAGCTCCGGGACAGGGGTCTACGAGCAGTACTTC
>-|TRBJ2-1|TRBV5-1|-
CASSWGNRESSYNEQFF
TGCGCCAGCAGCTGGGGGAACAGGGAGAGCTCCTACAATGAGCAGTTCTTC
>few|TRBJ1-6|TRBV5-6|-
CASSFGPDQGGNSPLHF
TGTGCCAGCAGCTTCGGACCCGACCAAGGAGGGAATTCACCCCTCCACTTT
>-|TRBJ2-7|TRBV9|-
CASSVVGGPGYEQYF
TGTGCCAGCAGCGTAGTAGGCGGGCCAGGGTACGAGCAGTACTTC
>-|TRBJ1-1|TRBV7-3|-
CASSLTGNTEAFF
TGTGCCAGCAGCTTAACGGGGAACACTGAAGCTTTCTTT
>-|TRBJ2-7|TRBV15|-
CATSNPRRVYEQYF
TGTGCCACCAGCAACCCAAGGCGGGTCTACGAGCAGTACTTC
>-|TRBJ1-2|TRBV9|-
CASSVTGGAPVYGYTF
TGTGCCAGCAGCGTAACAGGTGGGGCCCCAGTCTATGGCTACACCTTC
>-|TRBJ2-3|TRBV11-3|-
CASSLGWVDTQYF
TGTGCCAGCAGCTTGGGGTGGGTAGATACGCAGTATTTT
>-|TRBJ2-7|TRBV11-2|-
CASSFGLGNEQYF
TGTGCCAGCAGCTTTGGGCTAGGGAACGAGCAGTACTTC
>-|TRBJ1-6|TRBV4-3|-
CASSQDRGRDSPLHF
TGCGCCAGCAGCCAAGATAGGGGTCGGGATTCACCCCTCCACTTT
>-|TRBJ2-1|TRBV7-2|-
CASSFVVYNEQFF
TGTGCCAGCAGCTTCGTAGTCTACAATGAGCAGTTCTTC
>-|TRBJ2-1|TRBV4-3|-
CASSQDLASSYNEQFF
TGCGCCAGCAGCCAAGATTTGGCGAGCTCCTACAATGAGCAGTTCTTC
>-|TRBJ1-5|TRBV19|TRBD1
CASIPQGAGNQPQHF
TGTGCCAGTATACCCCAGGGGGCAGGCAATCAGCCCCAGCATTTT
>-|TRBJ1-1|TRBV11-2|-
CASSFYMDKNTEAFF
TGTGCCAGCAGCTTTTACATGGACAAGAACACTGAAGCTTTCTTT
>-|TRBJ2-7|TRBV13|TRBD2
CASSLVLAGESSYEQYF
TGTGCCAGCAGCTTAGTACTAGCGGGGGAGAGCTCCTACGAGCAGTACTTC
>once|TRBJ2-7|TRBV21-1|-
CASSKAMQTLRRGSYEQYF
TGTGCCAGCAGCAAAGCTATGCAGACCCTCAGAAGGGGGTCCTACGAGCAGTACTTC
>-|TRBJ2-7|TRBV4-1|-
CASSQGGQGVNYEQYF
TGCGCCAGCAGCCAAGGGGGGCAGGGTGTTAACTACGAGCAGTACTTC
>once|TRBJ2-1|TRBV27|TRBD1
CASSTGVSTYNEQFF
TGTGCCAGCAGTACAGGGGTCTCCACCTACAATGAGCAGTTCTTC
>-|TRBJ1-2|TRBV11-2|-
CASSPSFGGYGYTF
TGTGCCAGCAGCCCCTCCTTCGGGGGCTATGGCTACACCTTC
>-|TRBJ1-4|TRBV21-1|-
CASSSTGQGYF
TGTGCCAGCAGTTCAACGGGACAGGGTTATTTT
>-|TRBJ2-5|TRBV9|-
CASSLSSSYQETQYF
TGTGCCAGCAGCCTTTCGAGTAGTTACCAAGAGACCCAGTACTTC
>-|TRBJ2-1|TRBV7-6|TRBD2
CASRESGGASNEQFF
TGTGCCAGCAGAGAAAGCGGGGGGGCCTCCAATGAGCAGTTCTTC
>-|TRBJ2-7|TRBV7-9|-
CASSLPGAYEQYF
TGTGCCAGCTCACTACCCGGGGCCTACGAGCAGTACTTC
>-|TRBJ2-7|TRBV4-3|-
CASSQDRVGSNYEQYF
TGCGCCAGCAGCCAAGATAGGGTAGGGTCGAACTACGAGCAGTACTTC